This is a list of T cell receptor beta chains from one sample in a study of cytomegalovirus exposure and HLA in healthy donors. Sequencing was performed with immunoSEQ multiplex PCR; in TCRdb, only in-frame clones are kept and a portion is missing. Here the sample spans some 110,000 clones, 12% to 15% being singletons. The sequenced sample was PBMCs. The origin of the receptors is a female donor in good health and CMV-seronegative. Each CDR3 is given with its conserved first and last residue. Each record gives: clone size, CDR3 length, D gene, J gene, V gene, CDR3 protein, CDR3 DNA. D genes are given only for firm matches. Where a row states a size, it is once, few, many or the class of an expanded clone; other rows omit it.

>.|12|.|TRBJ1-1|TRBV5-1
CASSLLGAEAFF
TGCGCCAGCAGCTTGCTTGGAGCCGAAGCTTTCTTT
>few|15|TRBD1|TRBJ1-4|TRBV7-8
CASSSMQGVDEKLFF
TGTGCCAGCAGCTCAATGCAGGGGGTGGATGAAAAACTGTTTTTT
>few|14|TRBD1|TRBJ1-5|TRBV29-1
CSVGSGGAGQPQHF
TGCAGCGTTGGTTCAGGGGGCGCAGGTCAGCCCCAGCATTTT
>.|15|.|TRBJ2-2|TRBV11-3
CASSSQKKVTGELFF
TGTGCCAGCAGCTCACAGAAAAAGGTCACCGGGGAGCTGTTTTTT
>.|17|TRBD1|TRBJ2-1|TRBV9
CASSVDNRGRYSNEQFF
TGTGCCAGCAGCGTGGACAACAGGGGACGTTATTCGAATGAGCAGTTCTTC
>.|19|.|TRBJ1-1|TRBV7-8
CASSLALKAQIQGNTEAFF
TGTGCCAGCAGCTTAGCGTTAAAAGCTCAGATTCAGGGAAACACTGAAGCTTTCTTT
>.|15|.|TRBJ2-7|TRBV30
CAWSIEVGRAYEQYF
TGTGCCTGGAGTATTGAGGTGGGCAGGGCCTACGAGCAGTACTTC
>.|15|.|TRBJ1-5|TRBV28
CASSFAGNDNQPQHF
TGTGCCAGCAGTTTTGCGGGGAATGACAATCAGCCCCAGCATTTT
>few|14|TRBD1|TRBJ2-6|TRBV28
CASSTGVGANVLTF
TGTGCCAGCAGCACAGGGGTAGGGGCCAACGTCCTGACTTTC
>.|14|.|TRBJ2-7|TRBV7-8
CASSLAPGFYEQYF
TGTGCCAGCAGCTTAGCCCCAGGGTTCTACGAGCAGTACTTC
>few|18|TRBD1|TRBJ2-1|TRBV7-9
CASSSPPGTGASYNEQFF
TGTGCCAGCAGCTCACCTCCGGGGACAGGGGCCTCCTACAATGAGCAGTTCTTC
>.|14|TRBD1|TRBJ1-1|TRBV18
CASSQGGQTNEAFF
TGTGCCAGCTCCCAAGGGGGACAGACTAACGAAGCTTTCTTT
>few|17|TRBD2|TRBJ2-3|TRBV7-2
CASSLGYGGASTDTQYF
TGTGCCAGCAGCTTAGGGTACGGGGGGGCAAGCACAGATACGCAGTATTTT
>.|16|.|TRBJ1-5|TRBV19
CASSIGGGTGNQPQHF
TGTGCCAGTAGTATAGGGGGGGGAACGGGCAATCAGCCCCAGCATTTT
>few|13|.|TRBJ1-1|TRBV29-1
CSGTQGRSTEAFF
TGCAGCGGAACCCAGGGTAGGAGCACTGAAGCTTTCTTT
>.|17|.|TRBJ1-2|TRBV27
CASSPPTIDGQIYGYTF
TGTGCCAGCAGTCCACCGACAATCGACGGACAGATCTATGGCTACACCTTC
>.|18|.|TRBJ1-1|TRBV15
CATSRARRGVELGTEAFF
TGTGCCACCAGCAGAGCTCGCAGGGGAGTTGAATTGGGCACTGAAGCTTTCTTT
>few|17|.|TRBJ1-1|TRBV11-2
CASSFGGTSIVYTEAFF
TGTGCCAGCAGCTTTGGGGGGACTTCGATTGTATACACTGAAGCTTTCTTT
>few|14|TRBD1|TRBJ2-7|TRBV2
CASSYRDRSREQYF
TGTGCCAGCAGTTACCGGGACAGGTCTCGCGAGCAGTACTTC
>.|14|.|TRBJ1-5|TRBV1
CTSSQGGSSGPQHF
TGCACCAGCAGCCAAGGGGGCTCCTCGGGGCCCCAGCATTTT
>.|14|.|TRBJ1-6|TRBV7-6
CASSLGFGGGSLHF
TGTGCCAGCAGCTTAGGTTTCGGGGGGGGGTCCCTCCACTTT
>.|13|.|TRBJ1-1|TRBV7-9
CASSLRENTEAFF
TGTGCCAGCAGCTTGAGGGAGAACACTGAAGCTTTCTTT
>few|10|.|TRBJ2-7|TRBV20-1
CSASRGEQYF
TGCAGTGCTAGCAGGGGTGAGCAGTACTTC
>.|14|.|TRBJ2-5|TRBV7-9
CASSLGFRVETQYF
TGTGCCAGCAGCTTAGGTTTCAGGGTTGAGACCCAGTACTTC
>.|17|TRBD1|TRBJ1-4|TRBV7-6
CASSLTGYGQGNEKLFF
TGTGCCAGCAGCCTAACCGGCTATGGACAGGGTAATGAAAAACTGTTTTTT
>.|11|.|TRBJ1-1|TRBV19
CATAGGTEAFF
TGTGCCACCGCGGGGGGCACTGAAGCTTTCTTT
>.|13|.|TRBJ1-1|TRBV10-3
CAISEGENTEAFF
TGTGCCATCAGTGAGGGAGAGAACACTGAAGCTTTCTTT
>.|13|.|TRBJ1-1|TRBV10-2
CASGHGENTEAFF
TGCGCCAGCGGCCACGGGGAAAACACTGAAGCTTTCTTT
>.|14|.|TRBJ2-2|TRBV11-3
CASSATTNTGELFF
TGTGCCAGCAGCGCTACTACGAACACCGGGGAGCTGTTTTTT
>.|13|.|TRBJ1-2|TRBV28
CASSLRGLYGYTF
TGTGCCAGCAGTTTGCGCGGTCTCTATGGCTACACCTTC
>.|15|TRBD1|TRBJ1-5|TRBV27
CASRLRQGINQPQHF
TGTGCCAGCAGACTCCGACAGGGGATCAATCAGCCCCAGCATTTT
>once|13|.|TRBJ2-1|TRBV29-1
CSAIQIARFEQFF
TGCAGCGCCATACAAATAGCGAGATTTGAGCAGTTCTTC
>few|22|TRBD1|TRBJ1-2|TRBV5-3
CARSLRVSRRGQGRRVYDGYTF
TGTGCCAGAAGCTTGCGCGTGAGTCGAAGGGGACAGGGGAGAAGGGTATACGATGGCTACACCTTC
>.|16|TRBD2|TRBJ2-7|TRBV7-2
CASSPRTSFRSYEQYF
TGTGCCAGCAGCCCACGGACTAGCTTTAGATCCTACGAGCAGTACTTC
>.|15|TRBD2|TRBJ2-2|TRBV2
CASSLGLTNTGELFF
TGTGCCAGCAGCCTGGGACTAACGAACACCGGGGAGCTGTTTTTT
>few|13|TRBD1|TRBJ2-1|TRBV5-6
CASSSTGANEQFF
TGTGCCAGCAGCTCGACAGGGGCGAATGAGCAGTTCTTC
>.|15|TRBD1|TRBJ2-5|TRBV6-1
CASTSGDRGWETQYF
TGTGCCAGCACCTCGGGGGACAGGGGCTGGGAGACCCAGTACTTC
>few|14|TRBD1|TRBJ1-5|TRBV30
CAWRGQGAYQPQHF
TGTGCCTGGAGAGGGCAGGGGGCTTATCAGCCCCAGCATTTT
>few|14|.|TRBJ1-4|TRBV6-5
CASRSEVPNEKLFF
TGTGCCAGCCGATCGGAGGTCCCCAATGAAAAACTGTTTTTT
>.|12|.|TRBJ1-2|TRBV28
CASKAGSYGYTF
TGTGCCAGCAAAGCCGGGAGCTATGGCTACACCTTC
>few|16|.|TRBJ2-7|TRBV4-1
CASSKNAAGASYEQYF
TGCGCCAGCAGCAAAAATGCGGCGGGGGCCTCCTACGAGCAGTACTTC
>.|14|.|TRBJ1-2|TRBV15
CATSPRQMNYGYTF
TGTGCCACCAGCCCTAGACAGATGAACTATGGCTACACCTTC
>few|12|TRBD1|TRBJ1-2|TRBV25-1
CASSEGQGLRTF
TGTGCCAGCAGTGAAGGACAGGGGTTGAGGACCTTC
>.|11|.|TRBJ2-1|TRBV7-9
CASSSRVEQFF
TGTGCCAGCAGCTCCCGAGTAGAGCAGTTCTTC
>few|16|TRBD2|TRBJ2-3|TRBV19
CASSIVSGTRGDTQYF
TGTGCCAGTAGTATAGTTAGCGGGACCAGAGGAGATACGCAGTATTTT
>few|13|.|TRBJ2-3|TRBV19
CASSGRGTDTQYF
TGTGCCAGTAGCGGGAGAGGAACAGATACGCAGTATTTT
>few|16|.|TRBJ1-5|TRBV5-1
CASSLDVGGGTQPQHF
TGCGCCAGCAGCTTGGATGTGGGGGGAGGGACTCAGCCCCAGCATTTT
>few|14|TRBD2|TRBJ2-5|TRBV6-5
CASTNGGAGETQYF
TGTGCCAGCACCAACGGGGGGGCGGGGGAGACCCAGTACTTC
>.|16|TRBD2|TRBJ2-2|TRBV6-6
CASSPGTTPNTGELFF
TGTGCCAGCAGTCCCGGGACTACTCCGAACACCGGGGAGCTGTTTTTT
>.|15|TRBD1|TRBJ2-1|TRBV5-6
CASGTGQGVYNEQFF
TGTGCCAGCGGAACGGGACAGGGGGTCTACAATGAGCAGTTCTTC
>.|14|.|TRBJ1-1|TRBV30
CAWVTGIGNTEAFF
TGTGCCTGGGTCACGGGTATTGGGAACACTGAAGCTTTCTTT
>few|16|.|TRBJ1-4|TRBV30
CAWSVLGLATNEKLFF
TGTGCCTGGAGTGTACTCGGGTTAGCAACTAATGAAAAACTGTTTTTT
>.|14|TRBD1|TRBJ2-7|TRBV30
CAWSGGTGWDEQYF
TGTGCCTGGAGTGGTGGGACAGGTTGGGACGAGCAGTACTTC
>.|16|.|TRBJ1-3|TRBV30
CAWSWPGLGVGNTIYF
TGTGCCTGGAGTTGGCCGGGACTGGGGGTTGGAAACACCATATATTTT
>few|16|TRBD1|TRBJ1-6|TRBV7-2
CASRPQTGTYNSPLHF
TGTGCCAGCAGACCCCAGACAGGGACCTATAATTCACCCCTCCACTTT
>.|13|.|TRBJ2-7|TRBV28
CASSLERSYEQYF
TGTGCCAGCAGTTTAGAGAGAAGCTACGAGCAGTACTTC
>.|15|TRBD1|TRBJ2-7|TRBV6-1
CASSDRWDRAGEQYF
TGTGCCAGCAGTGACCGGTGGGACAGGGCGGGCGAGCAGTACTTC
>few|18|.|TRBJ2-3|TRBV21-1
CASSKDTPLAGGADTQYF
TGTGCCAGCAGCAAAGACACTCCACTAGCGGGAGGTGCAGATACGCAGTATTTT
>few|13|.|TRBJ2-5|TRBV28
CASSFGVRETQYF
TGTGCCAGCAGTTTTGGTGTCCGGGAGACCCAGTACTTC
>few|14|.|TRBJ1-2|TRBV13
CASSKQDYHYGYTF
TGTGCCAGCAGCAAACAGGACTACCACTATGGCTACACCTTC